This TCR beta chain was observed in a study of OX40 agonist ivuxolimab in advanced cancers. TCRdb keeps only in-frame clones here, not all; method: immunoSEQ multiplex PCR. Counted here are around 64,000 clones, about 91% occurring once; the ten biggest clones make up approximately 15%. The receptor was isolated from an adult with an advanced solid tumor such as melanoma, head and neck, liver or kidney cancer. Sequenced material: CD4+ or CD8+ T cells sorted from blood, taken in a trial of the OX40 agonist ivuxolimab.

The CDR3 protein is CASSPRWDNEQFF. DNA for the CDR3: TGTGCCAGCAGCCCCCGGTGGGACAATGAGCAGTTCTTC. The chain recombines TRBV28 with TRBJ2-1; D remains unclear. The germline V and J ends were trimmed by 6 bases and 5 bases, with 11 bases remaining between them. Looked up from germline, CDR1 is MDHEN and CDR2 is SYDVKM. The CDR3 is 13 amino acids.